This T cell receptor beta chain came from a study of molecular identifiers for immune sequencing clone quantification. Study-level background: In the replicates, RNA derived from around 18,000 or 91,000 naive CD8 cells was divided into five parts, and four were sequenced. Broader study findings: The study reportedly detected spiked Jurkat TCR RNA from one cell among approximately 1 million naive cells. Clones with over 20 RNA copies captured over 98% of effector molecules but under 1% of naive ones.

Source material for naive CD8 libraries was about 20,000 to 1,100,000 sorted cells, with 10%, 30% or 50% RNA. Deletions cut 3 bases from V and 4 bases from J, with 13 bases between. Germline V gene data show CDR1 as SGHAT and CDR2 as FQNNGV. The CDR3 has 14 amino acids. One entry per CDR3 protein results from TCRdb running MiXCR on the PCR reads. The table has roughly 300,000 distinct CDR3 sequences, 24% seen once; the top ten hold 0.7% to 0.95%. Only a few counts were recorded for this clonotype. As yet, its antigen is unknown. The receptor comes from a human donor in good health. Some libraries in this study had Jurkat cell RNA spiked in. The V gene is TRBV11-2, the J gene TRBJ2-7, with D possibly being TRBD1 (6 bases). The sequenced material came from naive CD8+ T cells from blood, with Jurkat cell RNA spiked in. Subset here: FACS-sorted CD8+CD4-CCR7+CD45RA+ naive T cells. CDR3 sequence reads: CASSFWPGHYEQYF. The CDR3 DNA reads TGTGCCAGCAGCTTTTGGCCGGGACATTACGAGCAGTACTTC.